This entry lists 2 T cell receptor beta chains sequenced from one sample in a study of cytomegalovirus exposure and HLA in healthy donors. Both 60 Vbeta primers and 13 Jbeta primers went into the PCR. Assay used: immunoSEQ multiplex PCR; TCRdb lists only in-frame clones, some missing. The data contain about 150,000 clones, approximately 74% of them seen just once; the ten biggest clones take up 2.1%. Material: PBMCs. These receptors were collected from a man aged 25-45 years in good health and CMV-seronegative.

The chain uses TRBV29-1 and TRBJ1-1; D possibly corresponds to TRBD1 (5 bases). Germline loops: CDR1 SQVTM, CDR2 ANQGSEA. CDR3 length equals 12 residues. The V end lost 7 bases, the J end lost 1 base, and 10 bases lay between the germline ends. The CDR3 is CSARTPNTEAFF. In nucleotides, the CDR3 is TGCAGCGCCCGGACACCGAACACTGAAGCTTTCTTT.

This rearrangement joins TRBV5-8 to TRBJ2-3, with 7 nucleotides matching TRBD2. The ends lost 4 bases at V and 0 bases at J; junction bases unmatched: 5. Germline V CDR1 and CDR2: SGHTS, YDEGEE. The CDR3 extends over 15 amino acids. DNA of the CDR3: TGTGCCAGCAGCCTCCGGGACTATAGCACAGATACGCAGTATTTT. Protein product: CASSLRDYSTDTQYF. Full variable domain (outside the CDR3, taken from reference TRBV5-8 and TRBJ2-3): EAGVTQSPTHLIKTRGQQATLRCSPISGHTSVYWYQQALGLGLQFLLWYDEGEERNRGNFPPRFSGRQFPNYSSELNVNALELEDSALYLCASSLRDYSTDTQYFGPGTRLTVL.